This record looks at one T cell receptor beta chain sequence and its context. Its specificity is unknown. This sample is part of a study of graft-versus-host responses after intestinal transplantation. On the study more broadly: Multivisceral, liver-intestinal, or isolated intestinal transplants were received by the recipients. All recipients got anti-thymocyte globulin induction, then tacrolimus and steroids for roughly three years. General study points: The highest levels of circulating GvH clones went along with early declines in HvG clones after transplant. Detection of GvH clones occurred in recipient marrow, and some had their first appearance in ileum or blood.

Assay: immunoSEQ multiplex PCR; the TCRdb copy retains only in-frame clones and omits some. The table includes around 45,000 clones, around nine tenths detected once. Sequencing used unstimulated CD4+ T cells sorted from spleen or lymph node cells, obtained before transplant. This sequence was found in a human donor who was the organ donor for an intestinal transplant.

In DNA form, the CDR3 reads TGCGCCAGCAGTGCAGCGCGGGATACGCAGTATTTT. Translating gives CASSAARDTQYF. The chain uses TRBV10-2 and TRBJ2-3; D is undetermined. The V end was cut by 4 bases, the J end by 6 bases, with 8 bases between. CDR3 size: 12 residues. Germline V lookup: CDR1 WSHSY, CDR2 SAAADI.